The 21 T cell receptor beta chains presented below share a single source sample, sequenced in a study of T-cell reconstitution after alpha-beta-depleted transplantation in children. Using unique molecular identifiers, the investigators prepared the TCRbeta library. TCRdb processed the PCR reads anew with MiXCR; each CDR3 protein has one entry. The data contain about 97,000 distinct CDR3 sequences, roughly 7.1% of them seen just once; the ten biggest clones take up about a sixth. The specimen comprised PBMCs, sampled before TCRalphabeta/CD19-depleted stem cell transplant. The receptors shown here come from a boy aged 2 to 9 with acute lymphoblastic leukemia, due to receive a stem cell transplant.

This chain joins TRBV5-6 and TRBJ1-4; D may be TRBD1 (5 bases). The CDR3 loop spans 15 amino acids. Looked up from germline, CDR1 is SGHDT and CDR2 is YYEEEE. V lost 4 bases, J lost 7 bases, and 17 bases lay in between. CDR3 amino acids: CASSPPGAESEKLFF. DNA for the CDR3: TGTGCCAGCAGCCCCCCCGGGGCGGAGAGTGAAAAACTGTTTTTT.

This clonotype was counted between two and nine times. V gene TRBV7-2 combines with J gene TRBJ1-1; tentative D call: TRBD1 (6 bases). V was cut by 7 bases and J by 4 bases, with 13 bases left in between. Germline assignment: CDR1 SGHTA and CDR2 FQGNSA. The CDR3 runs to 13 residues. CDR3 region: CASITLQGTEAFF. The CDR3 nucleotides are TGTGCCAGCATCACACTACAGGGCACTGAAGCTTTCTTT.

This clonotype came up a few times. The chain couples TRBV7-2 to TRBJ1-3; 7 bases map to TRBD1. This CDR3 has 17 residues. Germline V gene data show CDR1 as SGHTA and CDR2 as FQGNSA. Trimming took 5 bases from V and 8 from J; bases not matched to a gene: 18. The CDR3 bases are TGTGCCAGCAGCCCACGGGCCGAACAGGGGACGGGTCACACCATATATTTT. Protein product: CASSPRAEQGTGHTIYF. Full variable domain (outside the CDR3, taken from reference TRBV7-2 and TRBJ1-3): GAGVSQSPSNKVTEKGKDVELRCDPISGHTALYWYRQSLGQGLEFLIYFQGNSAPDKSGLPSDRFSAERTGGSVSTLTIQRTQQEDSAVYLCASSPRAEQGTGHTIYFGEGSWLTVV.

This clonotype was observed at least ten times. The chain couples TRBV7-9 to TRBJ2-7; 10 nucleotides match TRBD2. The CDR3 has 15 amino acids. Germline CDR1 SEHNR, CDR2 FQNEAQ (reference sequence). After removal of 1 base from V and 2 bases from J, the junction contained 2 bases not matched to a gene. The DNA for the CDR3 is TGTGCCAGCAGCTTAGTTCTAGCGGGGGCCTACGAGCAGTACTTC. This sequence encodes CASSLVLAGAYEQYF.

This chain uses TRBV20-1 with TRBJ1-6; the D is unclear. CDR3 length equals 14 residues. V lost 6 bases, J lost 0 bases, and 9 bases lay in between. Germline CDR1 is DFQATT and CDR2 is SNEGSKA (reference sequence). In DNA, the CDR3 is TGCAGTGCGCAGATTAACTCCTATAATTCACCCCTCCACTTT. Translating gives CSAQINSYNSPLHF.

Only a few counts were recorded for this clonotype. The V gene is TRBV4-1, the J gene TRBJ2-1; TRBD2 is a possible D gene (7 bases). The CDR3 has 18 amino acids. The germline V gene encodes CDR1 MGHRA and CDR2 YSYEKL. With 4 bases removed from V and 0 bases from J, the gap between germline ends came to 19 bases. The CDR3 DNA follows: TGCGCCAGCAGCCCCAAGGGGGGGGGGGAAAGCTCCTACAATGAGCAGTTCTTC. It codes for CASSPKGGGESSYNEQFF.

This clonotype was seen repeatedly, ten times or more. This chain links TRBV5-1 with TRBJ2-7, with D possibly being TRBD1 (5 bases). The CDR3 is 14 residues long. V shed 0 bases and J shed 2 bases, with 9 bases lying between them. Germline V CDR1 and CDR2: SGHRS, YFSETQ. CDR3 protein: CASSLGQIPYEQYF. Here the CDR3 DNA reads TGCGCCAGCAGCTTGGGACAGATCCCCTACGAGCAGTACTTC.

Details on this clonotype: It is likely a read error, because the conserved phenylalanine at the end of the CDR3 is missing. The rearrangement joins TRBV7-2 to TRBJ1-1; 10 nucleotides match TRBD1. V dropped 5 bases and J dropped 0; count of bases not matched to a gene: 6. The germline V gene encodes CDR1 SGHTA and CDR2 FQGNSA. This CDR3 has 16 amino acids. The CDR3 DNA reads TGTGCCAGCAGCCCTGGGACAGGGGCTTTGAACACTGAAGCTTTCTGT. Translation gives CASSPGTGALNTEAFC.

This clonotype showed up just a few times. The CDR3 here is CASSPIGGRPNYGYTF. CDR3 DNA sequence: TGTGCCAGCAGCCCCATAGGGGGGCGTCCTAACTATGGCTACACCTTC. The V gene is TRBV7-9, the J gene TRBJ1-2; a possible D gene is TRBD1 (6 bases). The germline V gene encodes CDR1 SEHNR and CDR2 FQNEAQ (reference sequence). The CDR3 sequence is 16 residues long. Trimming took off 5 bases at V and 0 bases at J, with 16 bases between the two ends.

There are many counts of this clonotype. CDR3 sequence: CASSLVGRSSYEQYF. The DNA of the CDR3 is TGTGCCAGCAGCTTGGTCGGGCGAAGCTCCTACGAGCAGTACTTC. This chain links TRBV5-6 with TRBJ2-7; D is unresolved. The CDR3 consists of 15 residues. Trimming pared 0 bases from V and 0 bases from J, leaving 10 bases between. The germline gives CDR1 SGHDT, CDR2 YYEEEE.

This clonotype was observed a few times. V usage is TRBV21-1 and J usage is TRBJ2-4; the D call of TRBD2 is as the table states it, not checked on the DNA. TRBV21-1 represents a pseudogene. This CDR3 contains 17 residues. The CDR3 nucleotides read TGTGCCAGCAGCCTAAAACCCTCGCATAGGCCCAAAAACATTCAGTACTTC. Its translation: CASSLKPSHRPKNIQYF.

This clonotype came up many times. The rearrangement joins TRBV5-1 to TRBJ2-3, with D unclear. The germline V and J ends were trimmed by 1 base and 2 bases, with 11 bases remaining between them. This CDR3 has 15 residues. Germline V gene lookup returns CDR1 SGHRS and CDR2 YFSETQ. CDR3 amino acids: CASSLHRANTDTQYF. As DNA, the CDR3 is TGCGCCAGCAGCTTGCATAGAGCGAACACAGATACGCAGTATTTT.

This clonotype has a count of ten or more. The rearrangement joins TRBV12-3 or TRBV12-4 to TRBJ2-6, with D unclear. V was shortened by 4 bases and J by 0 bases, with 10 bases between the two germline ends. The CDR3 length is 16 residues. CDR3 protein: CASSWYIRSGANVLTF. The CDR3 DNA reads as TGTGCCAGCAGTTGGTACATACGCTCTGGGGCCAACGTCCTGACTTTC.

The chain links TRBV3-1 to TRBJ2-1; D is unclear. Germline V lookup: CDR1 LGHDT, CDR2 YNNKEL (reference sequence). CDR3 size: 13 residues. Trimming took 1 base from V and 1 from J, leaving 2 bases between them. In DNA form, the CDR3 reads TGTGCCAGCAGCCAAGGATCCTACAATGAGCAGTTCTTC. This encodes CASSQGSYNEQFF.

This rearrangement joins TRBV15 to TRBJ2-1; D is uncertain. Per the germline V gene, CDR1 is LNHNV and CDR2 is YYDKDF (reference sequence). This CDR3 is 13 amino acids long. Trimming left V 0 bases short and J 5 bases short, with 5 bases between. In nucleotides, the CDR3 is TGTGCCACCAGCAGAGATGGGAACAATGAGCAGTTCTTC. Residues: CATSRDGNNEQFF.

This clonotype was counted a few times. In DNA, the CDR3 is TGTGCCAGCAGCAACGAGTTGGGTGAGCAGTTCTTC. Amino acid sequence: CASSNELGEQFF. This chain uses TRBV11-3 with TRBJ2-1, with no clear D. V lost 5 bases and J lost 9, with 11 bases in between. This CDR3 is built from 12 residues. Germline-derived CDR1 and CDR2 are SGHNT and YENEEA.

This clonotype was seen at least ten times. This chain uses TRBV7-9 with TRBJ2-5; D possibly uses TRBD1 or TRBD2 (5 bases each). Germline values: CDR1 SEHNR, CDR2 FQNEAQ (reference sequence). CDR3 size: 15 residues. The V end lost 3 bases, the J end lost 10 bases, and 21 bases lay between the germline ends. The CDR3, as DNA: TGTGCCAGCAGCTTTATGAGGGGCGTCCATGGTGACCAGTACTTC. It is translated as CASSFMRGVHGDQYF.

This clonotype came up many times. The CDR3 reads CASSPGGGETQYF. DNA of the CDR3: TGCGCCAGCAGCCCCGGGGGGGGAGAGACCCAGTACTTC. The V and J genes are TRBV5-1 and TRBJ2-5; 8 bases map to TRBD2. The CDR3 length is 13 residues. The germline V gene has CDR1 SGHRS and CDR2 YFSETQ. The V segment lost 4 bases and the J segment 4 bases; nucleotides outside the gene matches: 3.

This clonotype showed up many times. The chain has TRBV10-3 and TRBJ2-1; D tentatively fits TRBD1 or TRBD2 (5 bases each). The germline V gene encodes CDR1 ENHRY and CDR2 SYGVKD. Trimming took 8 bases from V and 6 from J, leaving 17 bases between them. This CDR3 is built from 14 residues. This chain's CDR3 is CAIRPEGTFNEQFF. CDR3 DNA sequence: TGTGCCATCCGTCCTGAGGGGACGTTCAATGAGCAGTTCTTC.

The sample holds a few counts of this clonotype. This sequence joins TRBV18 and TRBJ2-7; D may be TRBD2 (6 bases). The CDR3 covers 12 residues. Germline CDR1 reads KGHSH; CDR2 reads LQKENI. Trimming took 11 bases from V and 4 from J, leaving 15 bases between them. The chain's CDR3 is CASPLAGYEQYF. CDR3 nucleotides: TGTGCCTCACCGTTGGCGGGATACGAGCAGTACTTC.

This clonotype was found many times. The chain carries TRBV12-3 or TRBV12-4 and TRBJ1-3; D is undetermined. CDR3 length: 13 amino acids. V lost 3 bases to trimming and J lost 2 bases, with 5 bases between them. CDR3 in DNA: TGTGCCAGCAGTTTGGGAGCTGGAAACACCATATATTTT. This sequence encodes CASSLGAGNTIYF.